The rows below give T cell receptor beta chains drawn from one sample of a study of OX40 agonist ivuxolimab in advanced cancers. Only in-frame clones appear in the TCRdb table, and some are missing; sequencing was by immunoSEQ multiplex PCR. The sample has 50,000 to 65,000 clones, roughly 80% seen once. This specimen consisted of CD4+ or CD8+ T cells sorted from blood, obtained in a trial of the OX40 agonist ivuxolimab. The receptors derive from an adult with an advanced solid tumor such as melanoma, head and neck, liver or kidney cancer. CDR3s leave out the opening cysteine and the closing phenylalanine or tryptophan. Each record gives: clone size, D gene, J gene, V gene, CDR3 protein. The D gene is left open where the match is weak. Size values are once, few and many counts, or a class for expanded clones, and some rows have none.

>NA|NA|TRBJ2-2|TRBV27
ASSFLLGELF
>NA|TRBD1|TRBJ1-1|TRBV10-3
AISEGQANTEAF
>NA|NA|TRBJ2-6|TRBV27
ASTRSTGTPNVLT
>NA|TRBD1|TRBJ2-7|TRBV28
ASSYPTVLYQGAGGQY
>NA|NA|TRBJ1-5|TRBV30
AWSTGGYSNQPQH
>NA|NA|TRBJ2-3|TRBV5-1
ASSLGPGTDTQY
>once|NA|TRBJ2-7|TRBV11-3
ASSLGNSYEQY
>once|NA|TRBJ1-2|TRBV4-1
ASSQEPNRGGYT
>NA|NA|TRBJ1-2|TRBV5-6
ASSFSYTTSYGYT
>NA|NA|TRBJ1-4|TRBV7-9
ASHPGTQEKLF
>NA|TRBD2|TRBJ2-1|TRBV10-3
AISRTAGDYNEQF
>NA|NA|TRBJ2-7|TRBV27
ASSFAGHPSYEQY
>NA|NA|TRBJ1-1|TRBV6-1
ASSFRDDTEAF
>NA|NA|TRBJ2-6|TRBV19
ASSIAATRANVLT
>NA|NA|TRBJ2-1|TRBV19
ASSPGPNNEQF
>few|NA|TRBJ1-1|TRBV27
ASSLPSTGRGEAF
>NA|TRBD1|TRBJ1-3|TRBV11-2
ASTLGTGGLRNTIY
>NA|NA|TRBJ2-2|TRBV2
ASSEALSNTGELF
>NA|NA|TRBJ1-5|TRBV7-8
ASSPRRGAGSNQPQH
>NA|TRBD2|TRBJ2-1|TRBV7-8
ASSPRLAGGSGEQF
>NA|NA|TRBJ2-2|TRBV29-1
SVKVGVTGELF
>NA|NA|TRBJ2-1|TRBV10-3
AIAGTTNYNEQF
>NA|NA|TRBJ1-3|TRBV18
ASYPPDFVGNTIY
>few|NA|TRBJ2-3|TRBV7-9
ASSTGPFLQY
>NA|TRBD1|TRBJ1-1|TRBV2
ASSEVGQGYTEAF
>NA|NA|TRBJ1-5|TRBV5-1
ASSPEGASWPQH
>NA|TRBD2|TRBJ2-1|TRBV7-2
ASSRGTTLGVDEQF
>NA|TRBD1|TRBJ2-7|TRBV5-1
ASSSGTGSSYEQY
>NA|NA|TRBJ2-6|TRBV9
ASSAGDAGANVLT
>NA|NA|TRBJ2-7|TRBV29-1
SVGKASRREQY
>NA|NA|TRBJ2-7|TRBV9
ASSPLGSPPGVTYEQY
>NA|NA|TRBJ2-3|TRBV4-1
ASSLTLDVTDTQY
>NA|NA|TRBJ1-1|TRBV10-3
AIRGSSHLRKETEAF
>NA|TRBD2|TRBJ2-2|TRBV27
ASSRLAGGRTGELF
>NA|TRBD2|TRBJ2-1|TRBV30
ALKAGVGNEQF
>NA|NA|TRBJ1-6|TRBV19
ASRLKIGVGGSGNSPLH
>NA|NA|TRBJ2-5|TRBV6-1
ASSEGSETQY
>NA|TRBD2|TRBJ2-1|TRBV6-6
ASRGLAGGSYNEQF
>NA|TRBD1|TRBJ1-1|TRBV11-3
ASSTRDRAEAF
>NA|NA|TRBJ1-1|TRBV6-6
ASKTPGSDTEAF
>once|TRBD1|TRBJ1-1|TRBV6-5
ASSPPMTGGTEAF
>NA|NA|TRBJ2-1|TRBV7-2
ASSFYDNEQF
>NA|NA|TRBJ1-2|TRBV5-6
ASSLGSNYGYT